The 3 T cell receptor beta chains given below trace back to one sample, sequenced in a study of blood T cell repertoires in COVID-19. TCRdb keeps only in-frame clones here, not all; method: immunoSEQ multiplex PCR. The sample has 350,000 to 400,000 clones, over 75% seen once. The specimen was PBMCs or T cells enriched from blood (not recorded which). The receptors were gathered from a man between 18 and 35 years old who had recovered from COVID-19.

Note on this clone: Within the sample, other DNA sequences also encode this same CDR3. J is TRBJ2-7 and V is TRBV28, with D possibly being TRBD2 (5 bases). V was pared by 1 base and J by 1 base, with 8 bases between. CDR1 is MDHEN, CDR2 SYDVKM, per germline. The CDR3 runs 14 residues. CDR3 region: CASSLSAGSYEQYF. The CDR3 nucleotides are TGTGCCAGCAGTTTATCGGCGGGTTCCTACGAGCAGTACTTC. The entire variable domain, with the rest obtained from reference TRBV28 and TRBJ2-7, is as follows: DVKVTQSSRYLVKRTGEKVFLECVQDMDHENMFWYRQDPGLGLRLIYFSYDVKMKEKGDIPEGYSVSREKKERFSLILESASTNQTSMYLCASSLSAGSYEQYFGPGTRLTVT.

The V gene is TRBV24-1, the J gene TRBJ2-1, with 8 positions matching TRBD1. Germline V lookup: CDR1 KGHDR, CDR2 SFDVKD. The CDR3 loop spans 15 amino acids. V lost 3 bases and J lost 9; bases outside the gene matches: 9. CDR3: CATSDPRTGIGEQFF. Written as DNA, the CDR3 is TGTGCCACCAGTGATCCTCGGACAGGGATAGGTGAGCAGTTCTTC.

J is TRBJ2-5 and V is TRBV5-1; 7 bases align to TRBD1. Per the germline V gene, CDR1 is SGHRS and CDR2 is YFSETQ. CDR3 length: 13 residues. J lost 5 bases, V lost 4 bases, and 5 bases had no gene match. The CDR3 loop is CASSTGQRETQYF. The CDR3 DNA sequence: TGCGCCAGCAGCACGGGACAGAGGGAGACCCAGTACTTC.